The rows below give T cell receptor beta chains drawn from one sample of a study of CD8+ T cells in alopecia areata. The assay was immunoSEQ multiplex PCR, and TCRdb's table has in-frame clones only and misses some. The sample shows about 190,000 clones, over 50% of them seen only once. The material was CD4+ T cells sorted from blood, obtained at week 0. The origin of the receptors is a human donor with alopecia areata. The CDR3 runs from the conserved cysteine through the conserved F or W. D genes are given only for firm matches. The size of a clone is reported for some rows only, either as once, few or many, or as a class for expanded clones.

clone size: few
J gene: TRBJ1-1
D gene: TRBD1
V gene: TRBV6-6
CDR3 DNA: TGTGCCAGCACAAATCGGGACAGAGGAACTGAAGCTTTCTTT
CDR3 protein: CASTNRDRGTEAFF

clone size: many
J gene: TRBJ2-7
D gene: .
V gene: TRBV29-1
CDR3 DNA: TGCAGCGTTGAATACCAGGGAAGGTACGAGCAGTACTTC
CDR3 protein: CSVEYQGRYEQYF

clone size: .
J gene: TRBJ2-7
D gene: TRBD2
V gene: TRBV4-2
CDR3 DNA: TGTGCCAGCAGCCAAACGGGGGGGGCTGACGAGCAGTACTTC
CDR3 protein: CASSQTGGADEQYF

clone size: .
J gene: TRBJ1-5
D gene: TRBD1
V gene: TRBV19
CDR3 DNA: TGTGCCAGTAGTATGGGACAGGGAGGCAATCAGCCCCAGCATTTT
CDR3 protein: CASSMGQGGNQPQHF

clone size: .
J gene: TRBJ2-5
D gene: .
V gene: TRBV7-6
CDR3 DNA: TGTGCCAGCAGCTTACAAGATCGAGAGACCCAGTACTTC
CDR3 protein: CASSLQDRETQYF

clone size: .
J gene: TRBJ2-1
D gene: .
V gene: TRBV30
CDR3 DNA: TGTGCCTGGAGTGTACAAGGCACTCAGCAGTTCTTC
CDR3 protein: CAWSVQGTQQFF

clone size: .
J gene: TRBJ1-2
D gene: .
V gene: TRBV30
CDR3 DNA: TGTGCCTGGAATCCAGGTGGGGGCTACTATGGCTACACCTTC
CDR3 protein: CAWNPGGGYYGYTF

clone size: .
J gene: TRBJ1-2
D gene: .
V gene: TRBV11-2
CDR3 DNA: TGTGCCAGCAGCGAACTTCTCGGTGGCTACACCTTC
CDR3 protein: CASSELLGGYTF

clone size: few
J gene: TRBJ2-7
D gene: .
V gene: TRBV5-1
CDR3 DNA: TGCGCCAGCAGGACCGCGGCGGCAAACTACGAGCAGTACTTC
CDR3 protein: CASRTAAANYEQYF

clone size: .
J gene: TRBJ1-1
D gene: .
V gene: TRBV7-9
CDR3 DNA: TGTGCCAGCACCCGGGTAACGAACACTGAAGCTTTCTTT
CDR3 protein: CASTRVTNTEAFF

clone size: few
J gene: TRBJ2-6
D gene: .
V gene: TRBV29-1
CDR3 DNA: TGCAGCGTTAAATTAATCGGGGGCCCTGGGGCCAACGTCCTGACTTTC
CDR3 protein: CSVKLIGGPGANVLTF

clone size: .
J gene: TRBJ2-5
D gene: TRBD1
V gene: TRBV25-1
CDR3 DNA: TGTGCCAGCAGTGACGTCAGGGGGCATGGGGAGACCCAGTACTTC
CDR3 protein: CASSDVRGHGETQYF

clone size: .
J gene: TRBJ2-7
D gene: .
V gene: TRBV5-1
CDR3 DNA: TGCGCCAGCAGCCTAGACAGGATTTACGAGCAGTACTTC
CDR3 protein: CASSLDRIYEQYF

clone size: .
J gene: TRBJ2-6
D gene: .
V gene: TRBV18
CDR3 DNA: TGTGCCAGCTCAATCCAGGGCTCTGGGGCCAACGTCCTGACTTTC
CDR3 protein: CASSIQGSGANVLTF

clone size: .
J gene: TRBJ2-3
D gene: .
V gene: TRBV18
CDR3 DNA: TGTGCCAGCTCATCCAGAGTGGCAGATACGCAGTATTTT
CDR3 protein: CASSSRVADTQYF

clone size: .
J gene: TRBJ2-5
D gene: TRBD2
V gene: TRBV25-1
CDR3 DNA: TGTGCCAGCAGCGCCCCGAGCGGGGGGGCTTGGGAGACCCAGTACTTC
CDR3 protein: CASSAPSGGAWETQYF

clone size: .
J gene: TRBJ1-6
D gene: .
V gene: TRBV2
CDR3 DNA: TGTGCCAGCTGTGGGGAGCACTCACCCCTCCACTTT
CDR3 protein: CASCGEHSPLHF

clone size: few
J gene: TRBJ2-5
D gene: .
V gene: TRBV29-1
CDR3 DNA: TGCAGCGTTGAGGGGTTCAGTGGGAAGACCCAGTACTTC
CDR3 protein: CSVEGFSGKTQYF

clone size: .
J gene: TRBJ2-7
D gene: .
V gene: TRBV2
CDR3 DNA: TGTGCCAGCAGCGCCCGACATCTAAGCTCCTACGAGCAGTACTTC
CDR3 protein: CASSARHLSSYEQYF

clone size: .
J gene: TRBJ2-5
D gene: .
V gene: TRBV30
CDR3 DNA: TGTGCCTGGAGCCCACCGGGTAGTCGAGAGACCCAGTACTTC
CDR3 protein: CAWSPPGSRETQYF

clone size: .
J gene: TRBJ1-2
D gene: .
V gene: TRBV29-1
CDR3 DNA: TGCAGCGCCTCTCCCATCGGGGCTACTAACTATGGCTACACCTTC
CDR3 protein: CSASPIGATNYGYTF

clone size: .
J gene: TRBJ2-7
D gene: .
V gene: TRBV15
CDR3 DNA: TGTGCCACCAGCAGAGATCGACTAAACATCGAGCAGTACTTC
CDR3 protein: CATSRDRLNIEQYF

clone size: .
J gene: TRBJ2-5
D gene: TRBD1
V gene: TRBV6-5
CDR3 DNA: TGTGCCAGCAGTTACAAGACAGGGAGCTTCGGGGAGACCCAGTACTTC
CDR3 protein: CASSYKTGSFGETQYF

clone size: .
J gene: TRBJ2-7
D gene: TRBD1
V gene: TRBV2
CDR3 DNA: TGTGCCAGCAGTGTTTGGGGACAGGGGAGCGAGCAGTACTTC
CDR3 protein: CASSVWGQGSEQYF

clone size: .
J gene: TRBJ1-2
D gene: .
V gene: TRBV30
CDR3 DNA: TGTGCCTGGAGTGGTGTCTCCTTGAACTATGGCTACACCTTC
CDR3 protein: CAWSGVSLNYGYTF

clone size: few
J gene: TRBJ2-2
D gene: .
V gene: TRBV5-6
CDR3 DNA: TGTGCCAGCGGTTTCGGCACCGGGGAGCTGTTTTTT
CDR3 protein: CASGFGTGELFF

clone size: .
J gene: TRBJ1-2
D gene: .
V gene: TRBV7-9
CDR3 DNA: TGTGCCAGCAGCGGGGACAAGAACTATGGCTACACCTTC
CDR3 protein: CASSGDKNYGYTF

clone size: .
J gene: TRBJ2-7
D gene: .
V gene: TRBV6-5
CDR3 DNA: TGTGCCAGCAGTTACAGGGAATCCTACGAGCAGTACTTC
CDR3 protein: CASSYRESYEQYF

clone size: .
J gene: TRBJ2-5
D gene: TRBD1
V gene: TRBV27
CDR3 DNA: TGTGCCAGCAACGGACAGGGTCAAGAGACCCAGTACTTC
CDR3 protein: CASNGQGQETQYF

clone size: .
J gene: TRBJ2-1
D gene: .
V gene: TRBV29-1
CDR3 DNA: TGCAGCGTTGAGACCGCATTGGGGAATGAGCAGTTCTTC
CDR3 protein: CSVETALGNEQFF

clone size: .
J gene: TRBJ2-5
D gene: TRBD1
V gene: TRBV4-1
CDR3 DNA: TGCGCCAGCAGCCACTCGACTAAAGGGACAGGGCCCCAAGAGACCCAGTACTTC
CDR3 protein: CASSHSTKGTGPQETQYF

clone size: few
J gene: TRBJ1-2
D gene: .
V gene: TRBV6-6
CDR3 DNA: TGTGCCAGCAGGGATATGGACAGCGCTAACTATGGCTACACCTTC
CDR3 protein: CASRDMDSANYGYTF

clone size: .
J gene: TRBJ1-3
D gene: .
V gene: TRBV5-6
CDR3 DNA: TGTGCCAGCAGCTTGGTCGGATCTGGAAACACCATATATTTT
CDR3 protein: CASSLVGSGNTIYF

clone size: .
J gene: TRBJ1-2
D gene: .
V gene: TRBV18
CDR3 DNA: TGTGCCAGCTCCCCAAACGTCCAGGGGAATGGCTACACCTTC
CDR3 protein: CASSPNVQGNGYTF

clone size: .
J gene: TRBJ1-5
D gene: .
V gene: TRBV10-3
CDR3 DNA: TGTGCCATCAACCTCGACGGGTCGGACAATCAGCCCCAGCATTTT
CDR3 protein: CAINLDGSDNQPQHF

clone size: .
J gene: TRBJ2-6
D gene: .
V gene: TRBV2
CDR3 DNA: TGTGCCAGCACGGACGGGGGGACATACTCCGCTGGGGCCAACGTCCTGACTTTC
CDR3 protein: CASTDGGTYSAGANVLTF

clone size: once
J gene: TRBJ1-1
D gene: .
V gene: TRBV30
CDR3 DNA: TGTGCCTGGGCTCGTGGGACTGAAGCTTTCTTT
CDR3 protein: CAWARGTEAFF

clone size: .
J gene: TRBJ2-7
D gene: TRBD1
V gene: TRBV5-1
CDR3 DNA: TGCGCCAGCAGCGAGAAGGGACAGTCCTACGAGCAGTACTTC
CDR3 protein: CASSEKGQSYEQYF

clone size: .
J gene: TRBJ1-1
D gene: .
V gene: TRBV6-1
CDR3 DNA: TGTGCCAGCAGTGTGGACACGAAAGGTGTCATGAACACTGAAGCTTTCTTT
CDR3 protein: CASSVDTKGVMNTEAFF

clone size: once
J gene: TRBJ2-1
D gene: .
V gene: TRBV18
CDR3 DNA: TGTGCCAGCTCACCTTTGACAGTCTCCGGTGAGCAGTTCTTC
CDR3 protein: CASSPLTVSGEQFF

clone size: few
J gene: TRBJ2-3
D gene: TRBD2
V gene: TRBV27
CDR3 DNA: TGTGCCAGCAGTAGACCGGGGGGGGCTGCAGATACGCAGTATTTT
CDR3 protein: CASSRPGGAADTQYF

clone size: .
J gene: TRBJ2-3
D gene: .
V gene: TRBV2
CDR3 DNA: TGTGCCAGCAGTGCCCTAGAACCAGATACGCAGTATTTT
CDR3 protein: CASSALEPDTQYF

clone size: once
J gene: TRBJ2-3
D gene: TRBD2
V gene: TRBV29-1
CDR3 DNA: TGCAGCGTTTCTACCCATAGCGGGGGAATAGCAGATACGCAGTATTTT
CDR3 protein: CSVSTHSGGIADTQYF

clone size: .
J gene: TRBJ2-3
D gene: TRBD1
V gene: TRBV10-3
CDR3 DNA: TGTGCCATCAGTCGGGTCAGGGGGACAGATACGCAGTATTTT
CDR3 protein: CAISRVRGTDTQYF

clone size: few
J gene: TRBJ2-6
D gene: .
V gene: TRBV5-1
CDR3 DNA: TGCGCCAGCAGCTTGGGAGGTTCCTCTGGGGCCAACGTCCTGACTTTC
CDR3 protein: CASSLGGSSGANVLTF

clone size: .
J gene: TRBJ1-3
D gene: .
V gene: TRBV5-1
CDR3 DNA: TGCGCCAGCAGCTTGCAAGGAGGAAACACCATATATTTT
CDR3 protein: CASSLQGGNTIYF

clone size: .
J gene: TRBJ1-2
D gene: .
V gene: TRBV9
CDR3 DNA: TGTGCCAGCAGCGTAGAAGCGTCAGGTGATGGCTACACCTTC
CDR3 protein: CASSVEASGDGYTF

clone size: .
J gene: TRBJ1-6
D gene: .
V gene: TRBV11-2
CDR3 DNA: TGTGCCAGCAGCTTAGTCTCCCCAGGGAGCTATAATTCACCCCTCCACTTT
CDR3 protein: CASSLVSPGSYNSPLHF

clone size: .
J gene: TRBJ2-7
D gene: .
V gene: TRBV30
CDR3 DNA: TGTGCCTGGAGTGAGTTCCAAACCGCCTCCTTC
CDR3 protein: CAWSEFQTASF

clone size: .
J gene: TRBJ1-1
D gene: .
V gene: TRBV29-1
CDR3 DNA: TGCAGCGTTGAGGGCGGCAGGGAGAACACTGAAGCTTTCTTT
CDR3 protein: CSVEGGRENTEAFF

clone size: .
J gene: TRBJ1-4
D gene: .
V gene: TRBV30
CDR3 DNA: TGTGCCTGGGCCCGCGGGGCCCGGGAAAAACTGTTTTTT
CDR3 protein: CAWARGAREKLFF

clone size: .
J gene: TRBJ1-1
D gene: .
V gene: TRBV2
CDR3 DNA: TGTGCCAGCATACGGGCCGGAGGGGGCACTGAAGCTTTCTTT
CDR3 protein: CASIRAGGGTEAFF

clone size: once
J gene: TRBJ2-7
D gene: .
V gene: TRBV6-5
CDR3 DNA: TGTGCCAGCAGTTACTCGAGACAGAACTACGAGCAGTACTTC
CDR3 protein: CASSYSRQNYEQYF

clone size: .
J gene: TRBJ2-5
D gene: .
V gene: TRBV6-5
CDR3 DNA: TGTGCCAGCAGTTACTCGGAGACCCAGTACTTC
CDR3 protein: CASSYSETQYF

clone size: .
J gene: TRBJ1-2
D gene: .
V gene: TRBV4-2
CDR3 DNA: TGTGCCAGCAGCCAGCAGGACGTTCGGGTCCCCTTTACCGGGGGCTACACCTTC
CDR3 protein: CASSQQDVRVPFTGGYTF

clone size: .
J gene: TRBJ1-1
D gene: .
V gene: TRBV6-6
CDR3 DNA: TGTGCCAGCAGCCACAAGGACGCTGAAGCTTTCTTT
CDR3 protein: CASSHKDAEAFF

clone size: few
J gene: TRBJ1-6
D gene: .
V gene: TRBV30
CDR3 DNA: TGTGCCTGGAATGGTGGCAACAGGGCGGCTTATAATTCACCCCTCCACTTT
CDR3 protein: CAWNGGNRAAYNSPLHF

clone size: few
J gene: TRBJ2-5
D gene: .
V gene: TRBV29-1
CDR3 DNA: TGCAGCGTTGAAGATGGCGACACCCAGTACTTC
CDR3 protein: CSVEDGDTQYF

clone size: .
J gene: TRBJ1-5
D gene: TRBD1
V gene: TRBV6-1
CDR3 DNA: TGTGCCAGCATACAGGACAGGATTAGCAATCAGCCCCAGCATTTT
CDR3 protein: CASIQDRISNQPQHF

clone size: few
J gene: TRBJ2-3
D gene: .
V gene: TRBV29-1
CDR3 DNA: TGCAGCGTTGGGACCGGGCCCCAAGGACATCAGGGGTACTGGACAGATACGCAGTATTTT
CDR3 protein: CSVGTGPQGHQGYWTDTQYF